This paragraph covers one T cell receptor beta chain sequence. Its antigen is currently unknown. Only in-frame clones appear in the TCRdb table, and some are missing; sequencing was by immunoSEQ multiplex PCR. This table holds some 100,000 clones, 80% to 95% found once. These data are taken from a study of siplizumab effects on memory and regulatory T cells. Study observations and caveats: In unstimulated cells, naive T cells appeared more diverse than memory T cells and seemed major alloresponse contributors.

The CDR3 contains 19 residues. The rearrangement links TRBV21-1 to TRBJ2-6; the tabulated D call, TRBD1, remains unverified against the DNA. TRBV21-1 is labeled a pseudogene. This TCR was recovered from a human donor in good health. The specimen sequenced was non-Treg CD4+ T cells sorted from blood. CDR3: CASSPAWTGTGAGANVLTF. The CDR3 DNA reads TGTGCCAGCAGTCCTGCTTGGACAGGGACTGGGGCTGGGGCCAACGTCCTGACTTTC.